The source of this T cell receptor beta chain is a study of cytomegalovirus exposure and HLA in healthy donors. Study-level findings and limits: In a later analysis, several top co-occurrence clusters appeared linked to parvovirus B19, influenza, CMV and Epstein-Barr virus.

Primers: 60 Vbeta forward and 13 Jbeta reverse. The repertoire was sequenced with immunoSEQ multiplex PCR; TCRdb's copy has only in-frame clones and lacks some. The sample table sets out 150,000 to 200,000 clones. Remarks on this clone: Its antigen is unidentified.

Germline V gene data show CDR1 as SGHAT and CDR2 as FQDESV (reference sequence). The V end lost 4 bases, the J end lost 2 bases, and 8 bases lay between the germline ends. There are 13 residues in the CDR3. Sequencing input: PBMCs. The J gene is TRBJ1-1, the V gene TRBV11-1; D possibly corresponds to TRBD1 (5 bases). The TCR originated in a woman in her sixties in good health and CMV-seronegative. For the CDR3, the DNA is TGTGCCAGCAGCTACCGGACAAACACTGAAGCTTTCTTT. Residues: CASSYRTNTEAFF.